This T cell receptor (beta chain) was documented in a study of cytomegalovirus exposure and HLA in healthy donors. CDR3 size: 15 residues. CDR1 is SGHRS and CDR2 is YFSETQ in the germline V gene. Trimming stripped 4 bases from V and 5 bases from J, with 15 bases between. PCR amplification relied on 60 Vbeta primers (plus 13 Jbeta primers). TCRdb keeps only in-frame clones here, not all; method: immunoSEQ multiplex PCR. The sample yields about 140,000 clones, roughly 80% seen once. J is TRBJ2-2 and V is TRBV5-1; no clear D. The sequencing input was PBMCs. This sequence originates from a woman aged 40 to 55 in good health and CMV-seronegative. In DNA, the CDR3 is TGCGCCAGCAGCCTCAACGGGTATACGACCGGGGAGCTGTTTTTT. This codes for CASSLNGYTTGELFF.